This T cell receptor (beta chain) was found in a study of blood T cell repertoires in COVID-19. Study context: Some COVID-19 samples were acute and others convalescent; all came from the United States, Italy and Spain. Nucleic acid was either cDNA or gDNA, and it came from T cells, B-cell-depleted T cells, or PBMCs.

Authors' data handling: Nucleated cell number was recorded as an estimate derived from reference gene primer amplification. Clones were sequenced by immunoSEQ multiplex PCR, and TCRdb holds only the in-frame ones, with some missing. For V, J and clone size, that table is used; D and trimming come from the DNA. Of 490,000 or so clones in the sample, around nine tenths were seen once. This clone turned up a few times. Living in roughly 23 US areas, the participants were between about 18 and 100 years of age. The sequenced sample consisted of PBMCs or T cells enriched from blood (not recorded which). The source of this sequence is a woman in her sixties who had recovered from COVID-19.

CDR3 coding DNA: TGCGCCAGCAGCTTGGCCAAAGGGACTAGCGAAGATACGCAGTATTTT. Amino acids: CASSLAKGTSEDTQYF. The chain recombines TRBV5-1 with TRBJ2-3; TRBD2 agrees at 10 bases. In germline, CDR1 is SGHRS, CDR2 YFSETQ. The CDR3 consists of 16 residues. V gave up 0 bases and J gave up 5 bases; unmatched junction bases: 6.